Listed below are T cell receptor beta chains from one sample, sequenced in a study of blood T cell repertoires in COVID-19. Profiling relied on immunoSEQ multiplex PCR, and the TCRdb table lists in-frame clones only, not all of them. Of under 200,000 clones in the sample, over 70% are singletons; the top ten hold about 10%. Material for sequencing was peripheral blood. The receptors originated from a woman older than 75 with active or convalescent COVID-19. CDR3s include the opening cysteine and the closing phenylalanine or tryptophan. D genes are given only for firm matches. Clone size appears in some rows only: once, few, many, or a class for an expanded clone.

v_gene	abundance	j_gene	d_gene	CDR3nt	CDR3aa
TRBV7-6	-	TRBJ2-2	-	TGTGCCAGCAGCCGCGACAGCTTGAACACCGGGGAGCTGTTTTTT	CASSRDSLNTGELFF
TRBV5-1	few	TRBJ1-4	-	TGCGCCAGCAGCCCACAGGGTTTTGAAAAACTGTTTTTT	CASSPQGFEKLFF
TRBV10-3	-	TRBJ1-1	-	TGTGCCATCAGTGCCGACGGCTCGGGGAACACTGAAGCTTTCTTT	CAISADGSGNTEAFF
TRBV3-1/TRBV3-2	-	TRBJ2-7	-	TGTGCCAGCAGCTTTTCATCCTACGAGCAGTACTTC	CASSFSSYEQYF
TRBV10-2	-	TRBJ1-2	TRBD1	TGCGCCAGCAGTGAGCCAACAGGGGACAGCTACACCTTC	CASSEPTGDSYTF
TRBV18	-	TRBJ1-1	-	TGTGCCAGCTCAGCCGATACCGGACAGATGAACACTGAAGCTTTCTTT	CASSADTGQMNTEAFF
TRBV29-1	-	TRBJ1-1	-	TGCAGCGTTGAAGATCCAGGGCAGGACCGAAACACTGAAGCTTTCTTT	CSVEDPGQDRNTEAFF
TRBV19	once	TRBJ2-1	-	TGTGCCAGTAGCCGCGGAGCCTACAATGAGCAGTTCTTC	CASSRGAYNEQFF
TRBV3-1/TRBV3-2	-	TRBJ1-2	-	TGTGCCAGCAGCCAAGCAGACAGCTATGGCTACACCTTC	CASSQADSYGYTF
TRBV4-1	once	TRBJ1-1	-	TGCGCCAGCAGCCAAGAGTACCGCGGGCTGGACGCTGAAGCTTTCTTT	CASSQEYRGLDAEAFF
TRBV7-9	-	TRBJ2-2	TRBD1	TGTGCCAGCAGGAAACCGGGACAGGGGTTGGGGACCGGGGAGCTGTTTTTT	CASRKPGQGLGTGELFF
TRBV4-2	-	TRBJ2-1	-	TGTGCCAGCAGCCATGGTCAGGGGCCCCACAATGAGCAGTTCTTC	CASSHGQGPHNEQFF
TRBV19	-	TRBJ2-5	-	TGTGCCAGTAGTTCTACAGGGAGAGGGCAAGAGACCCAGTACTTC	CASSSTGRGQETQYF
TRBV15	once	TRBJ2-5	-	TGTGCCACCAGCAGCCTTGGCGGGCAGGAGACCCAGTACTTC	CATSSLGGQETQYF
TRBV19	-	TRBJ1-2	-	TGTGCCAGTAGTATGTGGGGACTTAACTATGGCTACACCTTC	CASSMWGLNYGYTF
TRBV11-2	-	TRBJ1-2	TRBD1	TGTGCCAGCAGCCCCCGGACAGGGATAGGACTAAGCTATGGCTACACCTTC	CASSPRTGIGLSYGYTF
TRBV18	-	TRBJ2-3	-	TGTGCCAGCTCACCGGCCTACGGGTCAGATACGCAGTATTTT	CASSPAYGSDTQYF
TRBV7-2	few	TRBJ1-5	TRBD1	TGTGCCAGCAGCCCAGGGACAGGGGCTCTCAATCAGCCCCAGCATTTT	CASSPGTGALNQPQHF
TRBV7-2	-	TRBJ1-6	TRBD1	TGTGCCAGCAGCAAAGAGGACAGGGGTGGTTACTCACCCCTCCACTTT	CASSKEDRGGYSPLHF
TRBV18	few	TRBJ1-4	-	TGTGCCAGCTCACGAAGGGGTGTTGCTAATGAAAAACTGTTTTTT	CASSRRGVANEKLFF
TRBV25-1	-	TRBJ2-5	-	TGTGCCAGCAGTGGTGCAGGCCCCGAGACCCAGTACTTC	CASSGAGPETQYF
TRBV11-1	-	TRBJ2-3	TRBD1	TGTGCCAGCAGCTTAGCGTTTGGGACAGTTGGAGATACGCAGTATTTT	CASSLAFGTVGDTQYF
TRBV3-1/TRBV3-2	many	TRBJ1-3	-	TGTGCCAGCAGCCAAGTAATGGGAGGGGTCAACACCATATATTTT	CASSQVMGGVNTIYF
TRBV27	-	TRBJ2-2	-	TGTGCCAGCAGTTTATCGAGAACGACGAACACCGGGGAGCTGTTTTTT	CASSLSRTTNTGELFF
TRBV3-1/TRBV3-2	-	TRBJ1-1	-	TGTGCCAGCAGCCTTCGGGGAGGGGTGAGGAACACTGAAGCTTTCTTT	CASSLRGGVRNTEAFF
TRBV5-1	-	TRBJ2-1	TRBD2	TGCGCCAGCAGCTTGGAGGGACTAGCCTCCGGGGAGCAGTTCTTC	CASSLEGLASGEQFF
TRBV6-5	-	TRBJ1-2	TRBD1	TGTGCCAGCCGACAGGGGCCCTATGGCTACACCTTC	CASRQGPYGYTF
TRBV30	-	TRBJ1-4	TRBD1	TGTGCCTGGATGGCAGGGGGCGCATCTAATGAAAAACTGTTTTTT	CAWMAGGASNEKLFF
TRBV18	-	TRBJ1-1	-	TGTGCCAGCTCACCACTGGGCCCGAACACTGAAGCTTTCTTT	CASSPLGPNTEAFF